This T cell receptor beta chain was identified in a study of cytomegalovirus exposure and HLA in healthy donors. Study-level background: Tens of millions of unique TCR sequences came from HLA-typed donors in an early release.

Study-level points and caveats: Cytomegalovirus-associated TCR beta chains were listed, numbering roughly 150. The study carried out a later analysis of TCR beta sequences. It associated approximately 15,000 of them with specific HLA alleles at a false discovery rate of 0.05.

Worth noting for this clone: Its antigen is still unknown.

Primers included in the PCR were 60 Vbeta and 13 Jbeta primers. TCRdb's table, derived via immunoSEQ multiplex PCR, lists solely in-frame clones and lacks some. The repertoire holds roughly 140,000 clones, 70% to 75% seen once, with about 15% in the top ten. The V gene lost 8 bases and the J gene lost 4 bases, with 20 bases spanning the gap. Germline-derived CDR1 and CDR2 are LNHDA and SQIVND (reference sequence). The CDR3 runs 15 residues. This donor had no CMV serostatus on record. This sequence joins TRBV19 and TRBJ1-2; D is uncertain. The sequence was collected from a human donor in good health. Sequencing used PBMCs. CDR3 coding DNA: TGTGCCAGTGGGGATCGGACGGCGGGATTCTATGGCTACACCTTC. Amino acid sequence: CASGDRTAGFYGYTF. The full variable domain, in which reference TRBV19 and TRBJ1-2 provide the parts outside the CDR3, is DGGITQSPKYLFRKEGQNVTLSCEQNLNHDAMYWYRQDPGQGLRLIYYSQIVNDFQKGDIAEGYSVSREKKESFPLTVTSAQKNPTAFYLCASGDRTAGFYGYTFGSGTRLTVV.